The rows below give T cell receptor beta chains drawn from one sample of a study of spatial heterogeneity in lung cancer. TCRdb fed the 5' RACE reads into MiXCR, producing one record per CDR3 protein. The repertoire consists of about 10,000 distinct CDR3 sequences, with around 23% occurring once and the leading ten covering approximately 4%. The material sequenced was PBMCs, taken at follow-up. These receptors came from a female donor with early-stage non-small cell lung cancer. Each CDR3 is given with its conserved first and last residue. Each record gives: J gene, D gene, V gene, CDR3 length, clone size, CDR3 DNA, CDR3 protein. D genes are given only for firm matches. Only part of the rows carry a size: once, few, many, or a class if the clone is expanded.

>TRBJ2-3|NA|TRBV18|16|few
TGTGCCAGCTCACCACCGTCCCCCGCAACTACAGATACGCAGTATTTT
CASSPPSPATTDTQYF
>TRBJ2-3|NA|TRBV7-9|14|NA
TGTGCCAGCAGCTCGACTAGGCCCACAGATACGCAGTATTTT
CASSSTRPTDTQYF
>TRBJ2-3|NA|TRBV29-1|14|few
TGCAGCGTTTCAGCGGCGTCCAACACAGATACGCAGTATTTT
CSVSAASNTDTQYF
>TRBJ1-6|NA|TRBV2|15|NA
TGTGCCAGCAGCCCGAGACAGACAAATAATTCACCCCTCCACTTT
CASSPRQTNNSPLHF
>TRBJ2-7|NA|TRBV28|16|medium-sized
TGTGCCAGCAGTTTAGCCCCCCGACAGGCCCGCTACGAGCAGTACTTC
CASSLAPRQARYEQYF
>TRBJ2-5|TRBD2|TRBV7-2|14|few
TGTGCCAGCAGCTTAAGCGGGGCCAGAGAGACCCAGTACTTC
CASSLSGARETQYF
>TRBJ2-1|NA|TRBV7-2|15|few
TGTGCCAGCAGCCCACCTGGTTTAGGGGGCAATGAGCAGTTCTTC
CASSPPGLGGNEQFF
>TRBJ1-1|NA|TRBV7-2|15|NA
TGTGCCAGCAGCTTACAGGGTAATAGGAACACTGAAGCTTTCTTT
CASSLQGNRNTEAFF
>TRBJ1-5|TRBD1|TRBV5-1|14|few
TGCGCCAGCAGCATACGAACAGGGGATCAGCCCCAGCATTTT
CASSIRTGDQPQHF
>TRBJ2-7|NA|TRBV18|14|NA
TGTGCCAACTCAATGTCAGGGAATCCCTACGAGCAGTACTTC
CANSMSGNPYEQYF
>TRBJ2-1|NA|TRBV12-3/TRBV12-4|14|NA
TGTGCCAGCCTCCTCGCGGCGGACTACAATGAGCAGTTCTTC
CASLLAADYNEQFF
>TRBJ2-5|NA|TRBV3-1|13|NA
TGTGCCAGCAGCCAGCAACAGCAACAGACCCAGTACTTC
CASSQQQQQTQYF